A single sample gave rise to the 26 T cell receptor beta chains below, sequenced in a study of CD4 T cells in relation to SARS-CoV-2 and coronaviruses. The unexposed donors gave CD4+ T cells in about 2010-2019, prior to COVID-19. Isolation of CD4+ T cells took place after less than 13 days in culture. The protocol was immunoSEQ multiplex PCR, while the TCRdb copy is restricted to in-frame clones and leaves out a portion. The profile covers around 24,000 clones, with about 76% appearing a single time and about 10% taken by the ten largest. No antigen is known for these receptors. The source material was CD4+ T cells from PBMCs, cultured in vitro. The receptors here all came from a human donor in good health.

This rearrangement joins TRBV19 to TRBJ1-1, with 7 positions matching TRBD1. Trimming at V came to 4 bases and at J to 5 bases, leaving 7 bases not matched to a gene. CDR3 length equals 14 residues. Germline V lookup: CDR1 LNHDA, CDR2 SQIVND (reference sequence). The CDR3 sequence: CASSTRQGITEAFF. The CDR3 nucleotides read TGTGCCAGTAGTACCAGACAGGGAATAACTGAAGCTTTCTTT.

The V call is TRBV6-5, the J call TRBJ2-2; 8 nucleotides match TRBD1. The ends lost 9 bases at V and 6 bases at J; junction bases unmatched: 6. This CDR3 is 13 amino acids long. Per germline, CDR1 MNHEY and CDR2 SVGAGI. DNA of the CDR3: TGTGCCAGTAGGGACAGGCGCGCCGGGGAGCTGTTTTTT. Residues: CASRDRRAGELFF.

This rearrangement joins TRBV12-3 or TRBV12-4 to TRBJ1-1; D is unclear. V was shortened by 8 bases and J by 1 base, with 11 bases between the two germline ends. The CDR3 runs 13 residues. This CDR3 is CASGFDANTEAFF. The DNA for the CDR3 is TGTGCCAGCGGGTTTGACGCGAACACTGAAGCTTTCTTT.

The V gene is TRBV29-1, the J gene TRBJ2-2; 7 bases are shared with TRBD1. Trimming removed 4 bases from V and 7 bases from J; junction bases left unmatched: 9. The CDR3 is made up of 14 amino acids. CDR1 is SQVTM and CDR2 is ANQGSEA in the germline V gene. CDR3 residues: CSVASTGEIGELFF. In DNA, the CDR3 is TGCAGCGTTGCGTCTACAGGGGAGATCGGGGAGCTGTTTTTT.

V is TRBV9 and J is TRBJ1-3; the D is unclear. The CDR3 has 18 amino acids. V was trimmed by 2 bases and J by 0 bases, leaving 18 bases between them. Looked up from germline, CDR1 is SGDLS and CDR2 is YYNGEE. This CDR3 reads CASSVGWESRRSGNTIYF. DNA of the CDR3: TGTGCCAGCAGCGTTGGTTGGGAAAGCCGTCGCTCTGGAAACACCATATATTTT. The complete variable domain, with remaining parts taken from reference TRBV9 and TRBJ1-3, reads DSGVTQTPKHLITATGQRVTLRCSPRSGDLSVYWYQQSLDQGLQFLIQYYNGEERAKGNILERFSAQQFPDLHSELNLSSLELGDSALYFCASSVGWESRRSGNTIYFGEGSWLTVV.

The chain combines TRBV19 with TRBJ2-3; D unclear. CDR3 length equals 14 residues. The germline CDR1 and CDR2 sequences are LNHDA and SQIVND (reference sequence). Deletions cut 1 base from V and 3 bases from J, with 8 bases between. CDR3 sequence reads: CASSIAIGTDTQYF. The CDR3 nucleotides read TGTGCCAGTAGTATAGCAATAGGTACAGATACGCAGTATTTT. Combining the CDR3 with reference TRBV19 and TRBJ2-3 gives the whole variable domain DGGITQSPKYLFRKEGQNVTLSCEQNLNHDAMYWYRQDPGQGLRLIYYSQIVNDFQKGDIAEGYSVSREKKESFPLTVTSAQKNPTAFYLCASSIAIGTDTQYFGPGTRLTVL.

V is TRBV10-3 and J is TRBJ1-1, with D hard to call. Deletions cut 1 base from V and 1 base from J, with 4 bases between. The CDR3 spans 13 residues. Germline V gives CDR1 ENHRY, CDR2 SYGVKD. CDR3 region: CAISELENTEAFF. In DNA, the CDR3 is TGTGCCATCAGTGAGTTAGAGAACACTGAAGCTTTCTTT.

CDR3 in amino acids: CASSRDTQNSPLHF. The CDR3 region has the DNA TGTGCCAGCAGCCGGGACACCCAAAATTCACCCCTCCACTTT. The rearrangement joins TRBV2 to TRBJ1-6; a weak D match, TRBD1 (6 bases). Trimming cost V 6 bases and J 7 bases, with 13 bases left between them. Germline V gene lookup returns CDR1 SNHLY and CDR2 FYNNEI. The CDR3 covers 14 residues.

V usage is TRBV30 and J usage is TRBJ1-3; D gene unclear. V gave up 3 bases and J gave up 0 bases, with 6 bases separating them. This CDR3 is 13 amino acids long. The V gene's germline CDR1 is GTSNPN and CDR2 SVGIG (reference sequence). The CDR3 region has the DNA TGTGCCTGGAGCCGTCGCTCTGGAAACACCATATATTTT. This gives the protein CAWSRRSGNTIYF.

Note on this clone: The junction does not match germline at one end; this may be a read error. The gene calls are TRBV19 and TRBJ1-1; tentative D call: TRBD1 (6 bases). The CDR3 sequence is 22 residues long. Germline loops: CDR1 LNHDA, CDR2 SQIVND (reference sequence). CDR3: CASSIERGRSVGGARMNTEAFF. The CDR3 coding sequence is TGTGCTAGTAGTATCGAACGGGGGCGGAGTGTCGGGGGGGCGAGAATGAACACTGAAGCTTTCTTT.

This CDR3 reads CASSSGTGNNQPQHF. CDR3 nucleotide sequence: TGTGCCAGCAGTTCCGGGACAGGTAATAATCAGCCCCAGCATTTT. The J gene is TRBJ1-5, the V gene TRBV6-6; 8 nucleotides align to TRBD1. The junction had 6 bases not matched to a gene; V was cut back by 4 bases and J by 4 bases. CDR1 MNHNY and CDR2 SVGAGI come from the germline V gene (reference sequence). The CDR3 has 15 residues.

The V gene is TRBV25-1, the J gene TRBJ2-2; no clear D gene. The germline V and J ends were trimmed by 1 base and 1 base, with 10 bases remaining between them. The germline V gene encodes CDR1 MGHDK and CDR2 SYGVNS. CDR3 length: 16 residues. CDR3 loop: CASSEFGVGNTGELFF. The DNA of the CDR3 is TGTGCCAGCAGTGAATTTGGGGTGGGGAACACCGGGGAGCTGTTTTTT.

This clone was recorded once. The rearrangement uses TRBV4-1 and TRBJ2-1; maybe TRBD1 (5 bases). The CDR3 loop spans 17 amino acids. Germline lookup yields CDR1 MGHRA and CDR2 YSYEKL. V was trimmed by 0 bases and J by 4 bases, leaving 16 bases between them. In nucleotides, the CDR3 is TGCGCCAGCAGCCAAGAGGGGAATGGGGCACCTTACAATGAGCAGTTCTTC. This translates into CASSQEGNGAPYNEQFF.

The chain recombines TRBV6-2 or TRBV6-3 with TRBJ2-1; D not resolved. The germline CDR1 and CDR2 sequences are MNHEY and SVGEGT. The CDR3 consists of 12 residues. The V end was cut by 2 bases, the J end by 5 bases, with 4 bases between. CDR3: CASSYRDNEQFF. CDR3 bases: TGTGCCAGCAGTTACAGGGACAATGAGCAGTTCTTC.

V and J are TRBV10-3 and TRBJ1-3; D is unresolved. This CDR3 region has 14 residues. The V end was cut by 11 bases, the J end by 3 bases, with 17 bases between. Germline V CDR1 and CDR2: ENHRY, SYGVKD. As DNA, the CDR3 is TGTGCCGTCCATCCGTCCGTATTTGGAAACACCATATATTTT. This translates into CAVHPSVFGNTIYF.

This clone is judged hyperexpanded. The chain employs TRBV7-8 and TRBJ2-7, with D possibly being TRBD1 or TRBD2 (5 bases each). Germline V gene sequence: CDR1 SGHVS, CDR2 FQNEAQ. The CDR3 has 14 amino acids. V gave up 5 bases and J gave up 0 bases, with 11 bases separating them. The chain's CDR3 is CASSTRDGSYEQYF. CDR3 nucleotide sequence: TGTGCCAGCAGCACCCGGGACGGCTCCTACGAGCAGTACTTC. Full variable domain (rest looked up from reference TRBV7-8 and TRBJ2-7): GAGVSQSPRYKVAKRGQDVALRCDPISGHVSLFWYQQALGQGPEFLTYFQNEAQLDKSGLPSDRFFAERPEGSVSTLKIQRTQQEDSAVYLCASSTRDGSYEQYFGPGTRLTVT.

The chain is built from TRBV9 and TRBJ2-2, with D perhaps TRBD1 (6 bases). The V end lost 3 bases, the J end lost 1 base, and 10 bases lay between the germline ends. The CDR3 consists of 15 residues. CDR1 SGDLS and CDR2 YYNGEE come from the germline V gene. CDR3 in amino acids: CASSEGVRNTGELFF. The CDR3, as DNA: TGTGCCAGCAGCGAGGGGGTCAGGAACACCGGGGAGCTGTTTTTT.

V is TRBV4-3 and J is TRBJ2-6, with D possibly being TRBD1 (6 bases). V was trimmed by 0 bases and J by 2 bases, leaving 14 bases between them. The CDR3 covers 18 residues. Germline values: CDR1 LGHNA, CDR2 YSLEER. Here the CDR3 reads CASSQEILQGAGANVLTF. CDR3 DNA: TGCGCCAGCAGCCAAGAAATTTTACAGGGCGCTGGGGCCAACGTCCTGACTTTC.

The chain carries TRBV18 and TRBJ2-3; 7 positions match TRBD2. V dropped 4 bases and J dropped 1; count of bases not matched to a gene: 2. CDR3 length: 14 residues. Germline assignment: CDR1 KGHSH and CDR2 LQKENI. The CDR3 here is CASSLTSGTDTQYF. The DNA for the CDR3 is TGTGCCAGCTCACTAACTAGCGGCACAGATACGCAGTATTTT.

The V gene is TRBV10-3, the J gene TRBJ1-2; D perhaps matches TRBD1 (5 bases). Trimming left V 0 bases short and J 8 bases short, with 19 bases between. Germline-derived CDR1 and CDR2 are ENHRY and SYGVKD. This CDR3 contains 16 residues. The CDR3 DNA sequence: TGTGCCATCAGTGAGTCGGGGCAGGGTAGAGGCCTGGGCTACACCTTC. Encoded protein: CAISESGQGRGLGYTF.

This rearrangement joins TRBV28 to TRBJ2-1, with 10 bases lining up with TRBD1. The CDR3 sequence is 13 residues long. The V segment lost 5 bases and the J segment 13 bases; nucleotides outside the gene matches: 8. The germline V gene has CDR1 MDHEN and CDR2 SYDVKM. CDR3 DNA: TGTGCCAGCAGTCTTACGGGACAGGGGACACAGTTCTTC. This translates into CASSLTGQGTQFF.

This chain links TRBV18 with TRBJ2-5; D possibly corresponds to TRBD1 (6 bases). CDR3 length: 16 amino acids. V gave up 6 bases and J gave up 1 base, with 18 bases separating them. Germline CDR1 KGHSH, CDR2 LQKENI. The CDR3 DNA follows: TGTGCCAGCTCGCCTCCGGGGACAAGGGGCCAAGAGACCCAGTACTTC. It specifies CASSPPGTRGQETQYF. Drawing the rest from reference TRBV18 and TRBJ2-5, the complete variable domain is NAGVMQNPRHLVRRRGQEARLRCSPMKGHSHVYWYRQLPEEGLKFMVYLQKENIIDESGMPKERFSAEFPKEGPSILRIQQVVRGDSAAYFCASSPPGTRGQETQYFGPGTRLLVL.

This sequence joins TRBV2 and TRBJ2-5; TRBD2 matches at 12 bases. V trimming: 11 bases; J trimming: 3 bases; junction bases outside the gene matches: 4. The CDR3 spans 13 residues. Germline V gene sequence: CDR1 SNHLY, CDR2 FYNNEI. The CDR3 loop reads CARRTSGKETQYF. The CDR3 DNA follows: TGTGCCCGACGGACTAGCGGGAAAGAGACCCAGTACTTC.

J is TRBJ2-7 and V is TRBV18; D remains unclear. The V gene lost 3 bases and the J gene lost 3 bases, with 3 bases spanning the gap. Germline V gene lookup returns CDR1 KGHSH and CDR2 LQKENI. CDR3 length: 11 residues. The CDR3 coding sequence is TGTGCCAGCTCACCCCTCTACGAGCAGTACTTC. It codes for CASSPLYEQYF.

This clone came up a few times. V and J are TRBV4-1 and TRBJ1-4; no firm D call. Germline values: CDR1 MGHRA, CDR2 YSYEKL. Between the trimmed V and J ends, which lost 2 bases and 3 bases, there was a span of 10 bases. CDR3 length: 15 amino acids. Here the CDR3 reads CASSQLNLANEKLFF. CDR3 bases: TGCGCCAGCAGCCAACTTAATCTGGCTAATGAAAAACTGTTTTTT.

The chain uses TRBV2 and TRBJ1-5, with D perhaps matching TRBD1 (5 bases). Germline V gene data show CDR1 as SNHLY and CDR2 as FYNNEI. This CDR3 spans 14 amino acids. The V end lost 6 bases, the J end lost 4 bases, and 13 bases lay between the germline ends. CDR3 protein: CASRAGTQNQPQHF. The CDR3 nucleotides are TGTGCCAGCAGGGCCGGGACTCAGAATCAGCCCCAGCATTTT.